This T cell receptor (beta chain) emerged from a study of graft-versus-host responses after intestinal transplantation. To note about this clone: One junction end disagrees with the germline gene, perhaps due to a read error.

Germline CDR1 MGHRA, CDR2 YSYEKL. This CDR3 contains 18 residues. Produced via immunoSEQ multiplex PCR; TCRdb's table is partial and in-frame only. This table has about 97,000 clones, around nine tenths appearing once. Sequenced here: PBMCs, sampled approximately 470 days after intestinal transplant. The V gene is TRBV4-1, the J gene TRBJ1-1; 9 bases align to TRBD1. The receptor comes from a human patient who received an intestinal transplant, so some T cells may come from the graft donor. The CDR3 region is CASTQSGEKQGANTEAFF. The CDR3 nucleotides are TGCGCCAGCACCCAATCCGGAGAGAAACAGGGGGCGAACACTGAAGCTTTCTTT.